The following is a T cell receptor beta chain sequence with its context. Its antigen is undetermined. The sample comes from a study of T cell responses to AZD1222 COVID-19 vaccine. Clones were sequenced by immunoSEQ multiplex PCR, and TCRdb holds only the in-frame ones, with some missing. The sample gives about 120,000 clones, 90% to 95% of which show up once; 2.5% to 3.5% is in the top ten. V gave up 3 bases and J gave up 1 base, with 13 bases separating them. Germline CDR1 is DFQATT and CDR2 is SNEGSKA (reference sequence). This CDR3 is built from 16 residues. Overall study findings and caveats: Compared with day 0, the breadth and depth of the Spike-specific TCR repertoire rose significantly after two doses of AZD1222. Repertoires were obtained solely post-peak T cell response. White British donors predominated, females outnumbered males, and clonal diversity was possibly underestimated. Epitopes outside B.1.351 and B.1.1.7 mutated regions reportedly drew nearly half of spike TCRs.

This chain connects TRBV20-1 to TRBJ2-6; TRBD2 is a possible D gene (6 bases). The clonotype originates from an adult in good health. The sample in question was peripheral blood, obtained on day 0 of AZD1222 vaccination. The CDR3 region has the DNA TGCAGTGCTAGTGGTCAGGAGGGATCTGGGGCCAACGTCCTGACTTTC. Translated: CSASGQEGSGANVLTF.